Listed here is a single TCR beta chain. This clone showed up just once. No antigen is known for it. No much larger clone exists at a distance of one base, and base qualities are not known. In the paper's terms, the treatment or condition label means: some 20 received Ad26.COV2.S at low or high dose, single or two shots; about 5 received placebo; per-sample allocation not given. Repertoires of vaccine and placebo recipients were sequenced from samples taken on day 63 after the first injection. In Cohort 1b, 20 to 25 adults aged 18-55 years were enrolled at a single site in Boston, USA, between 29 July and 7 August 2020. Ad26.COV2.S was a replication-incompetent adenovirus type 26 vector that expressed a prefusion-stabilized SARS-CoV-2 spike protein derived from the original Wuhan strain. This sample was included in a study of Ad26.COV2.S vaccination and SARS-CoV-2 variants (dated by TCRdb to about 2021). In terms of the full investigation: Donors in the vaccine arm were drawn from COV1001, a multicentre, randomized, double-blind, placebo-controlled phase I-IIa trial testing Ad26.COV2.S in healthy adults. Ad26.COV2.S was administered intramuscularly at 5 x 10^10 or 1 x 10^11 viral particles, either as a single shot or as two shots given 56 days apart. The specificity and breadth of SARS-CoV-2-reactive T cell receptors after Ad26.COV2.S vaccination were assessed by TCRbeta repertoire sequencing. A total of roughly 30 samples were included in the TCR-sequenced set, comprising around 19 Ad26.COV2.S vaccine recipients, 5 placebo recipients and 8 SARS-CoV-2 convalescent individuals. Participants in the trial were split at random into five groups of five each, receiving low-dose or high-dose Ad26.COV2.S once or twice, or else placebo on both occasions. Blinding of investigators to trial group allocation was maintained during experiments and outcome assessment. General findings and caveats noted by the study authors: The study was not powered for comparison of responses between vaccine doses or regimens. Higher spike-specific TCR breadth was observed in Ad26.COV2.S recipients than in placebo recipients (P = 0.0014). Substantial breadth of spike-specific CD8+ and CD4+ T cell responses was reported after vaccination. The authors noted that total T cell responses may have been underestimated by the TCR breadth and depth analyses. Comparable non-spike TCR breadth was observed between vaccine and placebo recipients, consistent with only spike being contained in the vaccine.

The immunoSEQ Assay was used to sequence TCRbeta CDR3 regions. After extraction, genomic DNA underwent amplification by bias-controlled multiplex PCR, followed by high-throughput sequencing. The authors processed their data as follows. To quantify the absolute abundance of every unique TCRbeta CDR3 region, sequences were collapsed and filtered. T cell fraction was estimated by normalizing TCRbeta template counts to usable DNA, which was measured by amplifying reference genes present in all nucleated cells. Repertoire TCRs were annotated as SARS-CoV-2-specific when V gene, CDR3 amino acid sequence and J gene were exactly matched to a known reactive TCR set. MIRA supplied the reference SARS-CoV-2 TCR set, which was filtered for enrichment in COVID-19-positive ImmuneCODE repertoires so that public or cross-reactive TCRs were removed. Drawing on the MIRA antigens, annotated TCRs were analysed further at the level of specific ORF or position within ORF. Breadth was defined as the number of annotated unique rearrangements divided by the total number of unique productive rearrangements, and depth was defined as the summed frequency of the annotated unique rearrangements. Group comparisons of TCR breadth used two-sided Wilcoxon rank-sum tests. TCRdb mirrors the immuneACCESS table, restricted to in-frame sequences. Some clones are absent from its copies; in checked studies, under half trace to an unresolved V gene, and the reason for the others is unknown. D and trimming come from the DNA, and the V and J calls and clone size come from that table. The sample profile shows 350,000 to 500,000 clones; 88% of them were found once. Of the sample, 3.6% is held by the ten largest clones.

Its CDR3 holds 16 amino acids, cysteine through phenylalanine. Only the CDR3 region is kept as DNA, spanning 48 bases read in frame from base 1. CDR1 and CDR2 are drawn from the germline V gene: KGHSH, LQKENI. Between the V and J ends, shortened by 3 bases and 4 bases respectively, the junction contains 16 bases. This clonotype was obtained from a person aged 18-60 years who received the Ad26.COV2.S COVID-19 vaccine or a placebo. Sequences were derived from peripheral blood, sampled in a trial of Ad26.COV2.S vaccine versus placebo. Recombination joined TRBV18 with TRBJ2-1, with no confidently assigned D gene. The nucleotide sequence reads TGTGCCAGCTCACCTCGGCGCAGTCACTATTACAATGAGCAGTTCTTC. Translated, it gives CASSPRRSHYYNEQFF.